Described below is a single T cell receptor beta chain sequence and its context. Its antigen is not identified. The second PCR ran about 6 to 11 cycles with a sample-barcoded 5' primer and J-beta primers. TCRdb analysed the 5' RACE reads with MiXCR anew, one entry per CDR3 protein. The data show about 1.8 million distinct CDR3 sequences, around 48% seen once. The data originate from a study of blood T cells in healthy people across ages. V was cut by 3 bases and J by 9 bases, with 16 bases left in between. Germline-derived CDR1 and CDR2 are SGHRS and YFSETQ. CDR3 size: 14 residues. General observations from the study: Per million T cells, TCR beta diversity dropped about linearly as age rose. Any conclusive comparison of naive versus antigen-experienced cells was prevented by using unsorted PBMCs.

Sequencing was done on a sample of blood. This TCR derives from a woman aged 40 to 49 in good health. This chain links TRBV5-1 with TRBJ2-1, with D uncertain. CDR3 nucleotide sequence: TGCGCCAGCAGCTCGGACGCCCAGGCAAGTGAGCAGTTCTTC. It is translated as CASSSDAQASEQFF.